The rows below give T cell receptor beta chains drawn from one sample of a study of ipilimumab plus nivolumab after autologous stem cell transplantation. This table comes from immunoSEQ multiplex PCR, and its TCRdb copy is limited to in-frame clones, with some not included. The table includes about 9,800 clones, roughly three quarters detected once. Sequenced material: PBMCs, taken in a trial of ipilimumab plus nivolumab as post-transplant consolidation. These TCRs come from a female donor with multiple myeloma. Both conserved end residues are part of each CDR3. A D gene is named only where the DNA matches it firmly. Rows give clone size only sometimes, using once, few, many, or a class for an expanded clone.

j_call cdr3_length clone_size d_call v_call cdr3_aa cdr3_nt
TRBJ1-1 12 NA TRBD1 TRBV5-1 CASSYGQAQGVF TGCGCCAGCAGCTACGGACAGGCCCAGGGAGTCTTT
TRBJ2-7 14 NA TRBD1 TRBV28 CASSPPGQTYEQYF TGTGCCAGCAGCCCTCCGGGACAGACCTACGAGCAGTACTTC
TRBJ1-1 11 NA NA TRBV20-1 CSGLMNTEAFF TGCAGCGGACTCATGAACACTGAAGCTTTCTTT
TRBJ2-1 13 NA NA TRBV7-6 CASSLTATSEQFF TGTGCCAGCAGCTTAACCGCCACCAGTGAGCAGTTCTTC
TRBJ2-2 15 once TRBD2 TRBV6-5 CASGSGLAVTGELFF TGTGCCAGCGGCTCGGGACTAGCGGTGACCGGGGAGCTGTTTTTT
TRBJ2-5 17 NA NA TRBV28 CASSASTGKTDQETQYF TGTGCCAGCAGTGCATCTACAGGGAAAACTGACCAAGAGACCCAGTACTTC
TRBJ2-5 16 NA NA TRBV7-2 CASSSQRGDGQETQYF TGTGCCAGCAGCTCCCAAAGGGGAGACGGACAAGAGACCCAGTACTTC
TRBJ1-4 16 NA TRBD1 TRBV9 CASSVGTGATNEKLFF TGTGCCAGCAGCGTTGGGACAGGTGCAACTAATGAAAAACTGTTTTTT
TRBJ2-5 13 NA NA TRBV14 CASRQQGTETQYF TGTGCCAGCAGACAACAGGGAACAGAGACCCAGTACTTC
TRBJ2-1 14 NA TRBD2 TRBV5-1 CASRYREAGNEQFF TGCGCCAGCAGATACCGGGAGGCAGGCAATGAGCAGTTCTTC
TRBJ2-7 15 few TRBD1 TRBV15 CATSRERQGRYEQYF TGTGCCACCAGCAGAGAGAGACAGGGTCGGTACGAGCAGTACTTC
TRBJ1-1 13 NA NA TRBV29-1 CSVHWGLDTEAFF TGCAGCGTTCATTGGGGCTTGGACACTGAAGCTTTCTTT
TRBJ2-7 14 NA NA TRBV19 CASSIARNSYEQYF TGTGCCAGTAGTATAGCGCGGAATTCCTACGAGCAGTACTTC
TRBJ2-5 18 NA NA TRBV29-1 CSAESRLSSLEDGETQYF TGCAGCGCCGAATCTAGGCTCTCTTCGTTAGAGGATGGAGAGACCCAGTACTTC
TRBJ2-6 17 NA TRBD1 TRBV19 CASMIRDRGSGANVLTF TGTGCCAGTATGATCCGGGACAGGGGCTCTGGGGCCAACGTCCTGACTTTC
TRBJ2-7 12 NA NA TRBV27 CASRGSSYEQYF TGTGCCAGCAGAGGGAGCTCCTACGAGCAGTACTTC
TRBJ1-1 14 NA TRBD1 TRBV9 CASSSGQGNTEAFF TGTGCCAGCAGCTCGGGACAGGGGAACACTGAAGCTTTCTTT
TRBJ1-5 13 NA NA TRBV6-1 CATVQLSNQPQHF TGTGCCACCGTACAGCTTAGCAATCAGCCCCAGCATTTT
TRBJ2-1 22 few TRBD2 TRBV10-3 CAISDVAGGRASGRGSYNEQFF TGTGCCATCAGTGACGTCGCAGGGGGCAGGGCTAGCGGGAGGGGGTCCTACAATGAGCAGTTCTTC
TRBJ1-2 12 NA NA TRBV5-1 CASSLGSYGYTF TGCGCCAGCAGCTTGGGCAGCTATGGCTACACCTTC
TRBJ2-7 14 few NA TRBV7-9 CASSGQGTSYEQYF TGTGCCAGCAGCGGTCAGGGAACCTCCTACGAGCAGTACTTC
TRBJ2-1 15 NA TRBD1 TRBV6-6 CASRRDRGPYNEQFF TGTGCCAGCAGACGGGACAGGGGACCCTACAATGAGCAGTTCTTC
TRBJ2-7 12 few NA TRBV5-6 CASSPSSYEQYF TGTGCCAGCAGCCCTAGCTCCTACGAGCAGTACTTC
TRBJ2-2 13 NA NA TRBV4-1 CASSQEPPGELFF TGCGCCAGCAGCCAAGAACCGCCCGGGGAGCTGTTTTTT
TRBJ2-3 14 NA NA TRBV19 CASRQPASTDTQYF TGTGCCAGTAGGCAACCGGCTAGCACAGATACGCAGTATTTT
TRBJ2-7 14 NA TRBD1 TRBV7-9 CASSPQGVSYEQYF TGTGCCAGCAGCCCACAGGGGGTTTCCTACGAGCAGTACTTC
TRBJ1-1 12 medium-sized NA TRBV30 CAWSQGWTEAFF TGTGCCTGGAGCCAAGGGTGGACTGAAGCTTTCTTT
TRBJ2-7 14 once NA TRBV6-6 CASTSGTSTYEQYF TGTGCCAGCACCTCTGGGACTTCCACCTACGAGCAGTACTTC
TRBJ1-2 16 NA NA TRBV11-2 CASSPFAGAPNYGYTF TGTGCCAGCAGCCCATTCGCCGGGGCACCAAACTATGGCTACACCTTC
TRBJ1-4 15 NA TRBD1 TRBV5-3 CASSENRGINEKLFF TGTGCCAGCAGCGAGAACAGGGGGATAAATGAAAAACTGTTTTTT
TRBJ2-7 13 medium-sized NA TRBV5-6 CASSFGRSYEQYF TGTGCCAGCAGCTTCGGGAGATCTTACGAGCAGTACTTC
TRBJ2-3 15 NA TRBD2 TRBV28 CASSLPSGLTDTQYF TGTGCCAGCAGTTTACCTAGCGGACTCACAGATACGCAGTATTTT
TRBJ2-7 15 few NA TRBV6-6 CASSLGAFGNYEQYF TGTGCCAGCAGTCTAGGGGCATTTGGGAACTACGAGCAGTACTTC
TRBJ2-2 15 once NA TRBV18 CASSPPSGVTGELFF TGTGCCAGCTCACCACCTTCCGGGGTTACCGGGGAGCTGTTTTTT
TRBJ2-1 19 few TRBD2 TRBV7-3 CASSPRGLAGVSADNEQFF TGTGCCAGCAGCCCTCGTGGGCTAGCGGGAGTTTCCGCCGACAATGAGCAGTTCTTC
TRBJ1-2 15 NA NA TRBV7-2 CASSFKIGQGYGYTF TGTGCCAGCAGCTTTAAGATAGGTCAGGGGTATGGCTACACCTTC
TRBJ2-3 15 NA TRBD1 TRBV19 CASERRGQGADTQYF TGTGCCAGTGAACGACGTGGACAGGGGGCAGATACGCAGTATTTT
TRBJ2-4 14 NA NA TRBV6-5 CASSYGRSKNIQYF TGTGCCAGCAGTTATGGGAGGTCCAAAAACATTCAGTACTTC
TRBJ1-2 13 NA NA TRBV5-3 CASSLEPRAGYTF TGTGCCAGCAGCTTAGAGCCCAGGGCTGGCTACACCTTC